The sequence of this T cell receptor beta chain was determined in a study of post-analysis software for immune sequencing data. Study-wide results and caveats: Pronounced co-clustering by F measure was evident among identically batched samples. There was significantly lower normalized Chao1 diversity in multiple sclerosis patients than in controls. TRBV5-6, TRBV5-1 and TRBV20-1 belonged to a set of roughly 5 TRBV segments that were more frequent in patients than controls.

Germline V gene lookup returns CDR1 SQVTM and CDR2 ANQGSEA. The CDR3 consists of 13 residues. V dropped 6 bases and J dropped 8 bases, with 16 bases sitting between them. The library was made from cDNA and included unique molecular identifiers. Hundreds of thousands of cDNA molecules came from around 1 to 9.1 million T cells. TCRdb reprocessed the PCR reads with MiXCR, giving one entry per CDR3 protein. The data contain approximately 260,000 distinct CDR3 sequences, around 34% of them singletons. This clonotype showed up many times. Its antigen is unidentified. The sequencing input was blood. The TCR originated in a girl aged 10-17 years with multiple sclerosis. The chain carries TRBV29-1 and TRBJ1-4, with D possibly TRBD1 on 5 matching bases. CDR3: CSVRGGLAEKLFF. Here the CDR3 DNA reads TGCAGCGTACGCGGGGGACTAGCAGAAAAACTGTTTTTT.